This is a list of T cell receptor beta chains from one sample in a study of blood T cell repertoires in COVID-19. TCRdb's table, derived via immunoSEQ multiplex PCR, lists solely in-frame clones and lacks some. The sample records 400,000 to 500,000 clones, roughly 88% being singletons. The sample was PBMCs or T cells enriched from blood (not recorded which). The receptors shown here come from a woman under 30 who had been exposed to COVID-19. Each CDR3 is given with its conserved first and last residue. The order of the fields is V gene, D gene, J gene, clone size, CDR3 DNA, CDR3 protein. A D gene is named only where the DNA matches it firmly. Clone size is stated in some rows and not others, as once, few, many or a class when expanded.

TRBV5-6	TRBD1	TRBJ1-1	NA	TGTGCCAGCAGCAGGACAGGGAGGGGCACTGAAGCTTTCTTT	CASSRTGRGTEAFF
TRBV19	NA	TRBJ2-1	NA	TGTGCCAGTAGTATGGCAGGGGCCTCCTCTACACTAGTAACGCAGTTCTTC	CASSMAGASSTLVTQFF
TRBV28	NA	TRBJ1-1	NA	TGTGCCAGCAGTAACCAGGGGAGCACTGAAGCTTTCTTT	CASSNQGSTEAFF
TRBV6-2/TRBV6-3	TRBD2	TRBJ2-5	NA	TGTGCCAGCAGTTACTCGATGCTAGCGGACTTCCAAGAGACCCAGTACTTC	CASSYSMLADFQETQYF
TRBV25-1	TRBD2	TRBJ2-1	NA	TGTGCCAGCAGTGAATGGGCGGGAGGGGGTGAGCAGTTCTTC	CASSEWAGGGEQFF
TRBV6-5	NA	TRBJ2-6	NA	TGTGCCGCGGCTGGGGCCAACGTCCTGACTTTC	CAAAGANVLTF
TRBV18	NA	TRBJ2-2	NA	TGTGCCAGCTCACCGAGGGCAGGTCGGCACACCGGGGAGCTGTTTTTT	CASSPRAGRHTGELFF
TRBV6-5	NA	TRBJ2-7	few	TGTGCCAGCAGTTATAATTGGGGCCTGGTGGTCTACGAGCAGTACTTC	CASSYNWGLVVYEQYF
TRBV3-1/TRBV3-2	TRBD2	TRBJ2-1	NA	TGTGCCAGCAGCAGGACTAGCGGGAAGGATGAGCAGTTCTTC	CASSRTSGKDEQFF
TRBV11-2	TRBD2	TRBJ2-1	NA	TGTGCCAGCAGCCCTGTGTCCCGGGGGGTTGGTGAGCAGTTCTTC	CASSPVSRGVGEQFF
TRBV6-5	NA	TRBJ1-1	NA	TGTGCCAGCAGTTACGGGACAATTGGCACTGAAGCTTTCTTT	CASSYGTIGTEAFF
TRBV2	TRBD1	TRBJ2-7	NA	TGTGCCAGCACTGACAGGGCATCGAGCTCCTACGAGCAGTACTTC	CASTDRASSSYEQYF
TRBV7-3	TRBD1	TRBJ2-3	NA	TGTGCCAGCAGCACACAGGGGGCAAGCACAGATACGCAGTATTTT	CASSTQGASTDTQYF
TRBV6-2/TRBV6-3	NA	TRBJ2-7	NA	TGTGCCAGCAGTTACGGGGGGACCAACTACGAGCAGTACTTC	CASSYGGTNYEQYF
TRBV6-6	NA	TRBJ2-3	NA	TGTGCCAGCAGTGAGGAGTCCAGCACAGATACGCAGTATTTT	CASSEESSTDTQYF
TRBV25-1	NA	TRBJ1-4	NA	TGTGCCAGCAGGGAAACCGGACAGTCCAATGAAAAACTGTTTTTT	CASRETGQSNEKLFF
TRBV7-6	NA	TRBJ2-7	NA	TGTGCCAGCAGCTATCAGGGGGGCTCCTACGAGCAGTACTTC	CASSYQGGSYEQYF
TRBV29-1	NA	TRBJ2-3	NA	TGCAGCGTTGAAGATTACGGAACTAGAGATACAGATACGCAGTATTTT	CSVEDYGTRDTDTQYF
TRBV25-1	NA	TRBJ2-1	NA	TGTGCCAGCAGTGTCTACAGGGACCGGCTCAATGAGCAGTTCTTC	CASSVYRDRLNEQFF
TRBV7-8	NA	TRBJ1-1	NA	TGTGCCAGCAGCTTCCAGGACAGTGAAGCTTTCTTT	CASSFQDSEAFF
TRBV19	NA	TRBJ1-5	NA	TGTGCCAGTAGTATGTTACCGGAGGGCAATCAGCCCCAGCATTTT	CASSMLPEGNQPQHF
TRBV7-9	TRBD1	TRBJ1-4	NA	TGTGCCAGCAGCTCCGGGACAGTTAATGAAAAACTGTTTTTT	CASSSGTVNEKLFF
TRBV28	NA	TRBJ2-5	NA	TGTGCCAGCAGTTTTAGCCTAGCACAGGAGACCCAGTACTTC	CASSFSLAQETQYF
TRBV19	TRBD1	TRBJ1-6	NA	TGTGCCAGTAGTACGCGGACAGGGGGTTCACCCCTCCACTTT	CASSTRTGGSPLHF
TRBV11-2	TRBD1	TRBJ1-6	NA	TGTGCCAGCAGCTTGACAGGGAATTCACCCCTCCACTTT	CASSLTGNSPLHF
TRBV21-1	NA	TRBJ2-6	once	TGTGCCAGCAGCCCTCTCCCCGGACTAGGTAGGGGACCTGGGGCCAACGTCCTGACTTTC	CASSPLPGLGRGPGANVLTF
TRBV19	TRBD1	TRBJ1-5	NA	TGTGCCAGTAGTATAGACATAACAGGGGGCTTGGTTCAGCCCCAGCATTTT	CASSIDITGGLVQPQHF
TRBV28	NA	TRBJ1-5	NA	TGTGCCAGCAGTTCCCGACAAGCCGATCAGCCCCAGCATTTT	CASSSRQADQPQHF
TRBV10-1	NA	TRBJ2-2	NA	TGCGCCAGCAGTGACAGGAACACCGGGGAGCTGTTTTTT	CASSDRNTGELFF
TRBV12-3/TRBV12-4	NA	TRBJ1-3	NA	TGTGCCAGCAGACAATACAGGGGAAACACCATATATTTT	CASRQYRGNTIYF
TRBV5-1	TRBD1	TRBJ2-1	NA	TGCGCCAGCAGCTTGGCTCCCGGGACAGGGACCTACAATGAGCAGTTCTTC	CASSLAPGTGTYNEQFF
TRBV27	NA	TRBJ2-7	NA	TGTGCCAGCAGTTTAACACAAGATGAAGCCTACGAGCAGTACTTC	CASSLTQDEAYEQYF
TRBV7-9	TRBD1	TRBJ1-1	NA	TGTGCCAGCAGCTTAGGGACAGGGTTTGCAGAAGCTTTCTTT	CASSLGTGFAEAFF
TRBV10-3	TRBD2	TRBJ2-7	NA	TGTGCCATCAGTGATTTTCCTAGCGGGTTAGAGCAGTACTTC	CAISDFPSGLEQYF
TRBV5-1	TRBD1	TRBJ1-6	NA	TGCGCCAGCAGCTTATCCGGGACAGGACGGTCACCCCTCCACTTT	CASSLSGTGRSPLHF
TRBV5-1	TRBD1	TRBJ2-7	NA	TGCGCCAGCAGCCAGGACAGGGAAGCGGGCTACGAGCAGTACTTC	CASSQDREAGYEQYF
TRBV28	NA	TRBJ2-2	NA	TGTGCCACCACAATCGGCAGGTCGCTCACCGGGGAGCTGTTTTTT	CATTIGRSLTGELFF
TRBV28	NA	TRBJ1-5	NA	TGTGCCAGTACGATACCGGAGAGCAATCAGCCCCAGCATTTT	CASTIPESNQPQHF